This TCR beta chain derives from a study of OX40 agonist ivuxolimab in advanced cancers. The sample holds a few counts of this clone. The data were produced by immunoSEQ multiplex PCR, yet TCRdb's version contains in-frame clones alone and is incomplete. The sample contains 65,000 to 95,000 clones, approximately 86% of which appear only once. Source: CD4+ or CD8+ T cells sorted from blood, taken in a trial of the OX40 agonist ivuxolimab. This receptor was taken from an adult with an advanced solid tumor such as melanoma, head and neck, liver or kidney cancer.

CDR3 protein: CASSLLLAGDYEQYF. CDR3 nucleotide sequence: TGTGCCAGCAGTTTACTACTAGCGGGGGACTACGAGCAGTACTTC. V usage is TRBV28 and J usage is TRBJ2-7; 11 bases map to TRBD2. V lost 2 bases, J lost 3 bases, and 3 bases stayed unmatched. Germline CDR1 reads MDHEN; CDR2 reads SYDVKM. The CDR3 totals 15 residues.